This T cell receptor beta chain was retrieved from a study of cytomegalovirus exposure and HLA in healthy donors. Study-wide results and limits: 150 to 200 TCR beta chains were listed as cytomegalovirus-associated. A later analysis reportedly found that, within productive TCRs, an Asian-associated ancestry cluster had fewer N-insertions than the mean observed across the roughly 700 donors.

V was clipped by 6 bases and J by 0 bases, with 12 bases between them. This CDR3 has 14 amino acids. The germline gives CDR1 SQVTM, CDR2 ANQGSEA. In this sample, this clone turned up once. Its antigen remains unknown. This PCR relied on a set of 60 Vbeta primers and 13 Jbeta primers. Measured with immunoSEQ multiplex PCR; TCRdb has only the in-frame clones, and not every one. Seen here are some 140,000 clones, under 85% observed once, and the top ten hold roughly 3%. The sample was PBMCs. The chain uses TRBV29-1 and TRBJ1-5, with unresolved D. The clonotype originates from a man between 25 and 39 years old in good health and CMV-seronegative. The CDR3 DNA is TGCAGCGTAAGCTCCGGGAATAGCAATCAGCCCCAGCATTTT. This codes for CSVSSGNSNQPQHF.